This TCR beta chain originates from a study of T cell repertoires in cytomegalovirus infection. Overall study context: HLA-B-restricted CMV epitopes that are well studied, plus recently identified HLA-C-restricted ones, were used by the study.

J lost 5 bases, V lost 3 bases, and 8 bases had no gene match. The length of the CDR3 is 17 residues. Germline values: CDR1 LNHDA, CDR2 SQIVND (reference sequence). Each CDR3 protein gets one entry after TCRdb re-called the reads with MiXCR. The table lists 570,000 or so distinct CDR3 sequences, roughly 43% of them singletons. Study conclusions and caveats: Carriage of CMV together with the relevant HLA was identifiable through cumulative public TCR beta family frequency. Dominating the ex vivo response were HLA-C-restricted CMV-specific TCR beta clonotypes.

This clonotype was seen a single time. Its matching antigen is unknown. The sample here was cultured PBMCs, taken from culture after CMV antigen stimulation. The chain uses TRBV19 and TRBJ2-5, with 14 bases that match TRBD2. This TCR derives from a human donor in good health (CMV status not recorded). Some clones in this sample may be carry-over from other donors' samples. The CDR3 reads CASSIGGTSGSLETQYF. The CDR3 region has the DNA TGTGCCAGTAGTATCGGGGGGACTAGCGGGAGTTTGGAGACCCAGTACTTC.